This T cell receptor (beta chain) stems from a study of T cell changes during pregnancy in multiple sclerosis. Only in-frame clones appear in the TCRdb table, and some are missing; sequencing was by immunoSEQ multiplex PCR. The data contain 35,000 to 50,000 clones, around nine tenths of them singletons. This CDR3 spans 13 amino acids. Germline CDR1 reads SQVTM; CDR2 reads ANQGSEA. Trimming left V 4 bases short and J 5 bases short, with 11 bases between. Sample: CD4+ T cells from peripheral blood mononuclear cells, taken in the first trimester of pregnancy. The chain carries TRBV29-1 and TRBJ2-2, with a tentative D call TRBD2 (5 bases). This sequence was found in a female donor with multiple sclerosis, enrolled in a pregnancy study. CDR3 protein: CSVAPSPTGELFF. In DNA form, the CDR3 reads TGCAGCGTTGCTCCTAGCCCGACCGGGGAGCTGTTTTTT.